This TCR beta chain is drawn from a study of CD8+CD57+ T cells in acquired aplastic anemia. Study in general: The sorted CD4+ and CD8+ cells yielded an average roughly 3 ug of DNA.

This clonotype was seen at least ten times. Germline V gene data show CDR1 as MNHNS and CDR2 as SASEGT. With V trimmed by 5 bases and J by 2 bases, 3 bases remained unmatched. CDR3 length equals 15 residues. Using genomic DNA as the template, TCR beta VDJ and CDR3 profiling was carried out. TCRdb re-called the reads through MiXCR, storing one row per CDR3 protein. The repertoire holds some 170,000 distinct CDR3 sequences, with roughly 40% as singletons. Sequenced input: sorted CD4+, CD8+, or CD8+CD57+ T cells (not recorded which) from PBMCs. The chain uses TRBV6-1 and TRBJ2-6; 7 bases agree with TRBD1. The clonotype originates from a human donor in good health. CDR3 sequence: CASSQTGAGANVLTF. The CDR3 DNA is TGTGCCAGCAGTCAAACAGGGGCTGGGGCCAACGTCCTGACTTTC.